Listed below are T cell receptor beta chains from one sample, sequenced in a study of blood T cell repertoires in COVID-19. Assay used: immunoSEQ multiplex PCR; TCRdb lists only in-frame clones, some missing. The table lists about 280,000 clones, roughly 85% of them singletons. The sequenced sample was peripheral blood. The receptors were gathered from a man aged 45-65 years with active or convalescent COVID-19. CDR3s include the opening cysteine and the closing phenylalanine or tryptophan. A D gene is named only where the DNA matches it firmly. Some rows have no size entry. The others give once, few or many, or a class for an expanded clone.

-,TRBV5-1,-,TRBJ2-7,TGCGCCAGCAGCTTCCCAGGGCCGCCATACTACGAGCAGTACTTC,CASSFPGPPYYEQYF
TRBD2,TRBV5-1,-,TRBJ2-7,TGCGCCAGCAGCTTGGCCGGTAGCGGGGCCTACGAGCAGTACTTC,CASSLAGSGAYEQYF
TRBD1,TRBV11-3,-,TRBJ1-1,TGTGCCAGCAGCTTTATCCGGGACAGGGGTACTGAAGCTTTCTTT,CASSFIRDRGTEAFF
-,TRBV19,-,TRBJ2-1,TGTGCCAGTAGTATCCAGGGGCCACACAATGAGCAGTTCTTC,CASSIQGPHNEQFF
TRBD2,TRBV7-9,-,TRBJ2-7,TGTGCCAGCAGCGGACTAGCGGGGCCCTACGAGCAGTACTTC,CASSGLAGPYEQYF
TRBD1,TRBV6-6,-,TRBJ1-5,TGTGCCACCAAAGGACAGGGCAATCAGCCCCAGCATTTT,CATKGQGNQPQHF
TRBD2,TRBV15,-,TRBJ2-7,TGTGCCACCAGCAGAGTGGAGCGGGGGCCGAGCGAGCAGTACTTC,CATSRVERGPSEQYF
TRBD1,TRBV6-2/TRBV6-3,few,TRBJ1-6,TGTGCCAGCAGTTACGCGACAGGGTCCGGATCACCCCTCCACTTT,CASSYATGSGSPLHF
-,TRBV27,-,TRBJ2-6,TGTGCCAGCAGTCCCAGGTCGGTAAAAGCTGGGGCCAACGTCCTGACTTTC,CASSPRSVKAGANVLTF
-,TRBV19,-,TRBJ1-2,TGTGCCAGTAGTATGCGCGGCAACTATGGCTACACCTTC,CASSMRGNYGYTF
TRBD1,TRBV6-5,-,TRBJ1-4,TGTGCCAGCAGATTGACAGGGATGAGTGAAAAACTGTTTTTT,CASRLTGMSEKLFF
TRBD1,TRBV10-3,-,TRBJ2-7,TGTGCCATCAGTGAGCCCTCTGGGACAGCCGTGTACGAGCAGTACTTC,CAISEPSGTAVYEQYF
-,TRBV15,-,TRBJ1-4,TGTGCCACCAGCAGAGTAGTGGGGCCAACTAATGAAAAACTGTTTTTT,CATSRVVGPTNEKLFF
-,TRBV30,-,TRBJ2-7,TGTGCCTGGAGTGTACAGTCCGGATACGAGCAGTACTTC,CAWSVQSGYEQYF
-,TRBV6-1,-,TRBJ2-1,TGTGCCAGCAGTGAAGCGGGAGCGGGCAATGAGCAGTTCTTC,CASSEAGAGNEQFF
-,TRBV12-3/TRBV12-4,-,TRBJ2-2,TGTGCCAGCAGTTCGTCTAGAACCGGGGAGCTGTTTTTT,CASSSSRTGELFF
-,TRBV6-2/TRBV6-3,few,TRBJ2-7,TGTGCCAGCAGTTCAGCCTACGAGCAGTACTTC,CASSSAYEQYF
TRBD2,TRBV7-6,-,TRBJ2-7,TGTGCCAGCAGCTTACTAGCGGGAGACTCCTACGAGCAGTACTTC,CASSLLAGDSYEQYF
-,TRBV7-9,-,TRBJ2-2,TGTGCCAGCTCGAGGGTCACCGGGGAGCTGTTTTTT,CASSRVTGELFF
-,TRBV15,-,TRBJ1-1,TGTGCCACCAGCTTCAGGGGTCTATCCACTGAAGCTTTCTTT,CATSFRGLSTEAFF
TRBD1,TRBV28,many,TRBJ1-3,TGTGCCAGCAGTCTCCGACAGGGCCGCTCTGGAAACACCATATATTTT,CASSLRQGRSGNTIYF
TRBD2,TRBV11-2,once,TRBJ2-7,TGTGCCAGCAGCTTAGAGCCTAGCGGGATGAAGCAGTACTTC,CASSLEPSGMKQYF
-,TRBV19,-,TRBJ1-5,TGTGCCAGTAGTATAGATACAGGGAGCCCTAATCAGCCCCAGCATTTT,CASSIDTGSPNQPQHF